The 14 T cell receptor beta chains below all came from one sample that was sequenced in a study of shared clonotypes between healthy human individuals. Measured with immunoSEQ multiplex PCR; TCRdb has only the in-frame clones, and not every one. The table lists more than 2 million clones, about 95% of them singletons. Naive-designated CD8 cells lacked CD45RO, were positively enriched for CCR7, and omitted terminally differentiated effector memory CD45RA+ cells. Sequenced: naive CD8+ T cells sorted from blood. These receptors came from a man aged 18-30 years in good health.

V gene TRBV2 combines with J gene TRBJ1-1; TRBD1 aligns across 8 bases. V trimming: 6 bases; J trimming: 4 bases; junction bases outside the gene matches: 13. Germline CDR1 is SNHLY and CDR2 is FYNNEI. This CDR3 contains 16 residues. The CDR3 here is CASRGTGGEPGTEAFF. DNA for the CDR3: TGTGCCAGCAGGGGGACAGGTGGGGAACCGGGCACTGAAGCTTTCTTT.

V and J are TRBV6-1 and TRBJ2-1, with D perhaps given as TRBD1 or TRBD2 (5 bases each). Germline loops: CDR1 MNHNS, CDR2 SASEGT. The CDR3 consists of 14 residues. V gave up 9 bases and J gave up 3 bases, with 15 bases separating them. CDR3 nucleotides: TGTGCCAGAACTGGGGCGGGCCTCTACAATGAGCAGTTCTTC. It yields the protein CARTGAGLYNEQFF.

The chain combines TRBV19 with TRBJ1-2; perhaps TRBD1 as D (5 bases). The CDR3 runs 15 residues. Germline values: CDR1 LNHDA, CDR2 SQIVND (reference sequence). V shed 0 bases and J shed 5 bases, with 13 bases lying between them. CDR3 protein: CASSIDHPGTYGYTF. The CDR3 coding sequence is TGTGCCAGTAGTATAGATCACCCAGGGACTTATGGCTACACCTTC.

V usage is TRBV7-8 and J usage is TRBJ2-7; D might be TRBD1 (5 bases). V dropped 3 bases and J dropped 9 bases, with 18 bases sitting between them. Germline V CDR1 and CDR2: SGHVS, FQNEAQ. The CDR3 totals 14 residues. CDR3 residues: CASSFETASPGQYF. In DNA, the CDR3 is TGTGCCAGCAGCTTTGAGACAGCGTCGCCCGGGCAGTACTTC.

V gene TRBV9 combines with J gene TRBJ1-3; perhaps TRBD1 as D (5 bases). The V gene lost 8 bases and the J gene lost 0 bases, with 12 bases spanning the gap. This CDR3 comprises 14 residues. Per the germline V gene, CDR1 is SGDLS and CDR2 is YYNGEE. CDR3 nucleotides: TGTGCCAGTAGTCCGGGGGACTCTGGAAACACCATATATTTT. This sequence encodes CASSPGDSGNTIYF.

V is TRBV27 and J is TRBJ2-7; D gene ambiguous. Germline V gene data show CDR1 as MNHEY and CDR2 as SMNVEV (reference sequence). Trimming took off 4 bases at V and 0 bases at J, with 13 bases between the two ends. The CDR3 extends over 15 amino acids. CDR3 sequence: CASSSVGPSSYEQYF. The CDR3 DNA is TGTGCCAGCAGTTCTGTAGGGCCGAGCTCCTACGAGCAGTACTTC.

The DNA for the CDR3 is TGTGCCAGCAGTTTGAGGACAGGAGACAATCAGCCCCAGCATTTT. This translates into CASSLRTGDNQPQHF. J is TRBJ1-5 and V is TRBV6-5; 7 nucleotides match TRBD1. V gave up 4 bases and J gave up 3 bases; unmatched junction bases: 6. Germline V gene sequence: CDR1 MNHEY, CDR2 SVGAGI. The length of the CDR3 is 15 residues.

The rearrangement links TRBV27 to TRBJ2-3; D may correspond to TRBD1 or TRBD2 (6 bases each). The CDR3 extends over 13 amino acids. V lost 8 bases, J lost 0 bases, and 9 bases lay in between. Germline values: CDR1 MNHEY, CDR2 SMNVEV (reference sequence). The DNA for the CDR3 is TGTGCCAGCGGGGGGCGGAGCACAGATACGCAGTATTTT. This encodes CASGGRSTDTQYF.

The chain joins TRBV29-1 to TRBJ2-1; D might be TRBD2 (6 bases). V was cut by 2 bases and J by 4 bases, with 15 bases left in between. Germline CDR1 reads SQVTM; CDR2 reads ANQGSEA. The CDR3 extends over 15 amino acids. CDR3: CSVERIGLTYNEQFF. In DNA form, the CDR3 reads TGCAGCGTTGAAAGGATAGGACTAACGTACAATGAGCAGTTCTTC.

This clone is a singleton in its sample. The chain combines TRBV4-1 with TRBJ1-1, with D uncertain. The CDR3 has 14 amino acids. V lost 0 bases and J 6 bases, leaving 11 bases between the germline ends. CDR1 and CDR2 (germline): MGHRA, YSYEKL. CDR3 sequence: CASSQDRGISEAFF. The CDR3 region has the DNA TGCGCCAGCAGCCAAGATCGCGGTATATCTGAAGCTTTCTTT.

This clone was seen only once. The gene calls are TRBV7-6 and TRBJ2-1, with 11 positions matching TRBD2. The CDR3 has 19 amino acids. Germline lookup yields CDR1 SGHVS and CDR2 FNYEAQ. Trimming at V came to 2 bases and at J to 4 bases, leaving 13 bases not matched to a gene. CDR3 residues: CASSLTFTPTSGVYNEQFF. CDR3 in DNA: TGTGCCAGCAGCTTAACCTTCACCCCGACTAGCGGGGTATACAATGAGCAGTTCTTC.

This sequence joins TRBV7-9 and TRBJ2-7; 9 bases align to TRBD2. V was clipped by 7 bases and J by 4 bases; unmatched bases: 11. CDR1 is SEHNR and CDR2 is FQNEAQ in the germline V gene (reference sequence). The CDR3 length is 15 residues. CDR3 sequence reads: CASTKGSSGTYEQYF. The CDR3 region has the DNA TGTGCCAGCACCAAGGGATCTAGCGGGACTTACGAGCAGTACTTC.

This rearrangement joins TRBV7-6 to TRBJ2-2; D perhaps matches TRBD1 (5 bases). CDR1 is SGHVS, CDR2 FNYEAQ, per germline. The CDR3 contains 16 residues. V dropped 1 base and J dropped 4 bases, with 13 bases sitting between them. CDR3 DNA sequence: TGTGCCAGCAGCTTAGGATCAGGAAGGGGCACCGGGGAGCTGTTTTTT. It yields the protein CASSLGSGRGTGELFF.

The V call is TRBV7-9, the J call TRBJ2-7; TRBD1 or TRBD2 may be the D gene (5 bases each). V lost 4 bases, J lost 0 bases, and 10 bases lay in between. CDR3 length: 14 amino acids. CDR1 SEHNR and CDR2 FQNEAQ come from the germline V gene (reference sequence). The CDR3 sequence: CASSSTADSYEQYF. The DNA of the CDR3 is TGTGCCAGCAGCTCGACAGCGGACTCCTACGAGCAGTACTTC.